These 21 T cell receptor beta chains were sequenced from one sample in a study of OX40 agonist ivuxolimab in advanced cancers. This table comes from immunoSEQ multiplex PCR, and its TCRdb copy is limited to in-frame clones, with some not included. Here the sample spans about 80,000 clones, 80% to 90% being singletons. Sequenced here: CD4+ or CD8+ T cells sorted from blood, sampled in a trial of the OX40 agonist ivuxolimab. The origin of the receptors is an adult with an advanced solid tumor such as melanoma, head and neck, liver or kidney cancer.

The rearrangement links TRBV11-2 to TRBJ1-1; D gene uncertain. The CDR3 is 14 residues long. Looked up from germline, CDR1 is SGHAT and CDR2 is FQNNGV. V shed 0 bases and J shed 0 bases, with 5 bases lying between them. CDR3 protein: CASSLEVLNTEAFF. In nucleotides, the CDR3 is TGTGCCAGCAGCTTAGAGGTTTTGAACACTGAAGCTTTCTTT.

This chain uses TRBV19 with TRBJ2-3; no firm D call. The germline V and J ends were trimmed by 0 bases and 6 bases, with 13 bases remaining between them. Germline V gene data show CDR1 as LNHDA and CDR2 as SQIVND (reference sequence). This CDR3 is built from 15 residues. The CDR3 protein is CASSIDGGLWDTQYF. The CDR3 DNA is TGTGCCAGTAGTATAGATGGCGGATTGTGGGATACGCAGTATTTT. Full variable domain (outside the CDR3, taken from reference TRBV19 and TRBJ2-3): DGGITQSPKYLFRKEGQNVTLSCEQNLNHDAMYWYRQDPGQGLRLIYYSQIVNDFQKGDIAEGYSVSREKKESFPLTVTSAQKNPTAFYLCASSIDGGLWDTQYFGPGTRLTVL.

The gene calls are TRBV12-5 and TRBJ1-5; no clear D gene. Germline CDR1 reads LGHNT; CDR2 reads FRNRAP. Between the trimmed V and J ends, which lost 4 bases and 4 bases, there was a span of 14 bases. This CDR3 has 15 residues. CDR3 DNA: TGTGCTAGTGGTTGGCAAAGGACGGAAAATCAGCCCCAGCATTTT. Translation: CASGWQRTENQPQHF.

The rearrangement joins TRBV6-5 to TRBJ2-7; 10 bases are shared with TRBD2. Per germline, CDR1 MNHEY and CDR2 SVGAGI. This CDR3 has 14 amino acids. The junction had 5 bases not matched to a gene; V was cut back by 7 bases and J by 2 bases. The CDR3 loop is CASTVTSGAYEQYF. DNA of the CDR3: TGTGCCAGCACTGTTACTAGCGGGGCCTACGAGCAGTACTTC.

The chain is built from TRBV5-1 and TRBJ2-1; TRBD2 is a possible D gene (6 bases). The CDR3 is 14 residues long. Trimming took off 4 bases at V and 9 bases at J, with 17 bases between the two ends. The V gene's germline CDR1 is SGHRS and CDR2 YFSETQ. CDR3 amino acids: CASSTETSFGEQFF. As DNA, the CDR3 is TGCGCCAGCAGCACCGAGACTAGTTTCGGTGAGCAGTTCTTC.

V gene TRBV5-4 combines with J gene TRBJ2-6; D gene uncertain. Trimming left V 4 bases short and J 6 bases short, with 11 bases between. The CDR3 extends over 14 amino acids. In germline, CDR1 is SGHNT, CDR2 YYREEE (reference sequence). CDR3 in DNA: TGTGCCAGCAGCCCAAAGGAGTCGGCCAACGTCCTGACTTTC. Its protein product is CASSPKESANVLTF.

The chain recombines TRBV30 with TRBJ2-3, with 9 bases aligning to TRBD2. Germline CDR1 reads GTSNPN; CDR2 reads SVGIG (reference sequence). The CDR3 contains 17 residues. V shed 7 bases, J shed 3 bases, and the junction held 17 bases outside the gene matches. The CDR3 protein is CASSQGGSGSNTDTQYF. DNA of the CDR3: TGTGCCTCCTCTCAAGGGGGTAGCGGGAGTAATACAGATACGCAGTATTTT.

This clone was picked up one time. V usage is TRBV29-1 and J usage is TRBJ1-1, with D possibly TRBD1 on 6 matching bases. The CDR3 sequence is 14 residues long. Per germline, CDR1 SQVTM and CDR2 ANQGSEA. With 6 bases removed from V and 5 bases from J, the gap between germline ends came to 19 bases. The CDR3, as DNA: TGCAGCGTGGAATCAATTCAGGGGTTGACTGAAGCTTTCTTT. Its translation is CSVESIQGLTEAFF.

The V gene is TRBV30, the J gene TRBJ1-6, with 11 bases aligning to TRBD1. Germline V CDR1 and CDR2: GTSNPN, SVGIG (reference sequence). V was pared by 0 bases and J by 10 bases, with 8 bases of the junction left unmatched. The CDR3 contains 16 residues. CDR3 DNA sequence: TGTGCCTGGAGTGTGGGGGACAGGGGGGTCCGCTCACCCCTCCACTTT. As protein: CAWSVGDRGVRSPLHF. The full variable domain, rest sourced from reference TRBV30 and TRBJ1-6, is SQTIHQWPATLVQPVGSPLSLECTVEGTSNPNLYWYRQAAGRGLQLLFYSVGIGQISSEVPQNLSASRPQDRQFILSSKKLLLSDSGFYLCAWSVGDRGVRSPLHFGNGTRLTVT.

The chain uses TRBV13 and TRBJ2-2; 11 nucleotides align to TRBD2. The J segment lost 5 bases and the V segment lost 3 bases, leaving 2 bases of the junction unmatched. The CDR3 sequence is 15 residues long. From germline, CDR1 is PRHDT and CDR2 FYEKMQ (reference sequence). The CDR3 region has the DNA TGTGCCAGCAGCTTTAGGACTAGCGGGACCGGGGAGCTGTTTTTT. Translation gives CASSFRTSGTGELFF.

The chain carries TRBV28 and TRBJ2-3, with no clear D. Per germline, CDR1 MDHEN and CDR2 SYDVKM. CDR3 length: 13 amino acids. The germline V and J ends were trimmed by 3 bases and 6 bases, with 10 bases remaining between them. The CDR3 loop reads CASSFGGIDTQYF. CDR3 in DNA: TGTGCCAGCAGTTTTGGTGGGATTGATACGCAGTATTTT. The whole variable domain, remainder taken from reference TRBV28 and TRBJ2-3, is DVKVTQSSRYLVKRTGEKVFLECVQDMDHENMFWYRQDPGLGLRLIYFSYDVKMKEKGDIPEGYSVSREKKERFSLILESASTNQTSMYLCASSFGGIDTQYFGPGTRLTVL.

V gene TRBV4-2 combines with J gene TRBJ2-3; 11 positions agree with TRBD2. The CDR3 is made up of 15 amino acids. Trimming took 1 base from V and 5 from J; bases not matched to a gene: 2. Germline values: CDR1 LGHNA, CDR2 YNFKEQ. The CDR3 spells CASSQVLAGEDTQYF. CDR3 nucleotides: TGTGCCAGCAGCCAAGTACTAGCGGGAGAAGATACGCAGTATTTT.

This clone is medium-sized. This chain joins TRBV5-1 and TRBJ2-5, with 9 bases that match TRBD1. The CDR3 totals 15 residues. Germline V lookup: CDR1 SGHRS, CDR2 YFSETQ. With V trimmed by 0 bases and J by 5 bases, 5 bases remained unmatched. CDR3 nucleotide sequence: TGCGCCAGCAGCTTGGGGACAGGGGATGGGGAGACCCAGTACTTC. It encodes CASSLGTGDGETQYF.

This chain uses TRBV21-1 with TRBJ1-4; TRBD1 is the table's D call and was not checked against the DNA. TRBV21-1 is marked as a pseudogene. The CDR3 has 16 amino acids. CDR3: CASSNDRDRTNEKLFF. CDR3 in DNA: TGTGCCAGCAGCAACGACCGGGACAGGACTAATGAAAAACTGTTTTTT.

V is TRBV25-1 and J is TRBJ2-7, with D perhaps matching TRBD2 (5 bases). The CDR3 is made up of 15 amino acids. V shed 5 bases and J shed 0 bases, with 14 bases lying between them. Germline V gene data show CDR1 as MGHDK and CDR2 as SYGVNS. CDR3 residues: CASSRTEYSSYEQYF. CDR3 nucleotide sequence: TGTGCCAGCAGTAGGACTGAGTACAGCTCCTACGAGCAGTACTTC.

Only a few counts were recorded for this clone. V usage is TRBV4-1 and J usage is TRBJ1-5; D not resolved. The germline V gene encodes CDR1 MGHRA and CDR2 YSYEKL. The CDR3 runs to 14 residues. V was clipped by 1 base and J by 5 bases, with 9 bases between them. The DNA for the CDR3 is TGCGCCAGCAGCCAAGTTGGTAGGGATCAGCCCCAGCATTTT. This codes for CASSQVGRDQPQHF.

The chain links TRBV2 to TRBJ1-1; D is possibly TRBD1 (5 bases). The CDR3 contains 14 residues. Trimming removed 7 bases from V and 0 bases from J, with 12 bases in between. Germline CDR1 and CDR2: SNHLY and FYNNEI. CDR3 in amino acids: CASTLLGVNTEAFF. In nucleotides, the CDR3 is TGTGCCAGCACCCTTCTGGGGGTGAACACTGAAGCTTTCTTT. Full variable domain (rest looked up from reference TRBV2 and TRBJ1-1): EPEVTQTPSHQVTQMGQEVILRCVPISNHLYFYWYRQILGQKVEFLVSFYNNEISEKSEIFDDQFSVERPDGSNFTLKIRSTKLEDSAMYFCASTLLGVNTEAFFGQGTRLTVV.

The chain recombines TRBV28 with TRBJ1-2; TRBD1 agrees at 7 bases. The CDR3 spans 14 residues. Trimming took 5 bases from V and 4 from J; bases not matched to a gene: 7. The germline CDR1 and CDR2 sequences are MDHEN and SYDVKM. The CDR3 loop reads CASSPAGTVYGYTF. CDR3 in DNA: TGTGCCAGCAGTCCTGCCGGGACAGTCTATGGCTACACCTTC.

CDR3: CSVGRTGNYGYTF. CDR3 DNA sequence: TGCAGCGTTGGACGTACAGGGAACTATGGCTACACCTTC. V gene TRBV29-1 combines with J gene TRBJ1-2; D possibly corresponds to TRBD1 (6 bases). This CDR3 has 13 residues. The V end was cut by 4 bases, the J end by 2 bases, with 11 bases between. In germline, CDR1 is SQVTM, CDR2 ANQGSEA.

This chain uses TRBV6-5 with TRBJ1-6; perhaps TRBD1 as D (6 bases). V was pared by 7 bases and J by 7 bases, with 17 bases between. CDR1 and CDR2 from the germline V gene are MNHEY and SVGAGI. This CDR3 is built from 15 residues. CDR3 sequence: CASKSNREWNSPLHF. The CDR3 DNA follows: TGTGCCAGCAAAAGCAACAGGGAATGGAATTCACCCCTCCACTTT.

CDR3 sequence reads: CASSPSDSYGYTF. In DNA form, the CDR3 reads TGTGCCAGCTCACCATCGGACAGCTATGGCTACACCTTC. The chain carries TRBV18 and TRBJ1-2; D is perhaps TRBD1 (6 bases). The CDR3 is 13 residues long. Deletions cut 2 bases from V and 4 bases from J, with 8 bases between. Germline assignment: CDR1 KGHSH and CDR2 LQKENI.